The 7 T cell receptor beta chains listed next were all sequenced from one sample in a study of PD-L1 blockade in urothelial cancer. The time point was: pretreatment peripheral blood. The assay was immunoSEQ multiplex PCR, and TCRdb's table has in-frame clones only and misses some. The table includes 35,000 to 45,000 clones, about 88% detected once. The source was PBMCs, collected around atezolizumab (anti-PD-L1) treatment. Source of these receptors: a donor aged 40 or older with urothelial cancer.

CDR3 sequence reads: CASSPRARGTDTQYF. Written as DNA, the CDR3 is TGTGCCAGCAGCCCCCGCGCCCGAGGAACAGATACGCAGTATTTT. The chain combines TRBV7-9 with TRBJ2-3; D not resolved. Trimming took off 5 bases at V and 3 bases at J, with 15 bases between the two ends. This CDR3 has 15 residues. Per the germline V gene, CDR1 is SEHNR and CDR2 is FQNEAQ (reference sequence).

The genes are TRBV5-1 and TRBJ2-7; 7 nucleotides line up with TRBD1. Trimming cost V 4 bases and J 3 bases; bases outside gene matches: 4. CDR1 SGHRS and CDR2 YFSETQ come from the germline V gene. The CDR3 spans 13 residues. The CDR3: CASSPGQNYEQYF. The DNA of the CDR3 is TGCGCCAGCAGCCCGGGACAGAACTACGAGCAGTACTTC.

The chain couples TRBV7-3 to TRBJ2-6; TRBD2 aligns across 7 bases. The CDR3 is 16 amino acids. V shed 2 bases, J shed 2 bases, and the junction held 3 bases outside the gene matches. CDR1 is SGHTA and CDR2 is FQGTGA in the germline V gene. CDR3 loop: CASSLLAGAGANVLTF. Written as DNA, the CDR3 is TGTGCCAGCAGCTTATTGGCGGGAGCTGGGGCCAACGTCCTGACTTTC.

This sequence joins TRBV10-3 and TRBJ1-5; D is possibly TRBD1 (6 bases). Deletions cut 10 bases from V and 2 bases from J, with 24 bases between. From germline, CDR1 is ENHRY and CDR2 SYGVKD. CDR3 size: 17 residues. As DNA, the CDR3 is TGTGCCACCAAAGGAGCACAGGGTGTTGCGGGCAATCAGCCCCAGCATTTT. Its protein product is CATKGAQGVAGNQPQHF.

This chain links TRBV11-3 with TRBJ2-7; 7 positions agree with TRBD2. Germline CDR1 and CDR2: SGHNT and YENEEA. V gave up 1 base and J gave up 8 bases; unmatched junction bases: 8. The CDR3 extends over 14 amino acids. As DNA, the CDR3 is TGTGCCAGCAGCTTAGGGGTAGCGGGCGCTAAGCAGTACTTC. It codes for CASSLGVAGAKQYF. Full variable domain (remainder filled in from reference TRBV11-3 and TRBJ2-7): EAGVVQSPRYKIIEKKQPVAFWCNPISGHNTLYWYLQNLGQGPELLIRYENEEAVDDSQLPKDRFSAERLKGVDSTLKIQPAELGDSAVYLCASSLGVAGAKQYFGPGTRLTVT.

The V and J genes are TRBV7-2 and TRBJ2-5; the match to TRBD2 covers 10 bases. The CDR3 length is 13 residues. The V gene's germline CDR1 is SGHTA and CDR2 FQGNSA. V lost 7 bases, J lost 5 bases, and 4 bases stayed unmatched. CDR3 residues: CASMVAGGETQYF. The CDR3 DNA is TGTGCCAGCATGGTAGCGGGAGGTGAGACCCAGTACTTC.

Details on this clone: The same CDR3 can be traced to other DNA sequences in this sample. The rearrangement joins TRBV30 to TRBJ1-1; a weak D match, TRBD1 (6 bases). CDR3 length: 13 amino acids. Germline V gene lookup returns CDR1 GTSNPN and CDR2 SVGIG (reference sequence). The V end lost 0 bases, the J end lost 1 base, and 6 bases lay between the germline ends. CDR3 nucleotides: TGTGCCTGGAGTGTACAGGGGAACACTGAAGCTTTCTTT. Its translation is CAWSVQGNTEAFF.